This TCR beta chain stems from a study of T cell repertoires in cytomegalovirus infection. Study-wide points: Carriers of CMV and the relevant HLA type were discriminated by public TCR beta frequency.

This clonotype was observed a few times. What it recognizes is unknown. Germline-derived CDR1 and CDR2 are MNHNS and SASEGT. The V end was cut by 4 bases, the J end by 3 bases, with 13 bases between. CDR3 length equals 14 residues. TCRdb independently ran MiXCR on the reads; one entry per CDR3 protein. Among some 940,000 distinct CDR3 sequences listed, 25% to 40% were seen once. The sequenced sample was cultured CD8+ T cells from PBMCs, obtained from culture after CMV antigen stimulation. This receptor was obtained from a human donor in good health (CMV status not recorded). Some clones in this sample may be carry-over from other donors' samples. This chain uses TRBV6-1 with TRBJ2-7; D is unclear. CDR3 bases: TGTGCCAGCAGTGGAAGGGCGGTTATCTACGAGCAGTACTTC. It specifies CASSGRAVIYEQYF.